These 18 T cell receptor beta chains share one sample of origin, sequenced in a study of early T cells in non-severe SARS-CoV-2 infection. Via MiXCR, TCRdb re-called the 5' RACE reads, giving one row per CDR3 protein. The data show 30,000 to 40,000 distinct CDR3 sequences, roughly 6% seen once. Sequencing was carried out using whole blood. The receptors come from an adult who was a healthcare worker with PCR-confirmed SARS-CoV-2 infection or an uninfected control (not recorded which).

The chain joins TRBV10-2 to TRBJ2-5, with D unresolved. The CDR3 contains 13 residues. Deletions cut 1 base from V and 4 bases from J, with 7 bases between. The germline V gene encodes CDR1 WSHSY and CDR2 SAAADI. The DNA of the CDR3 is TGCGCCAGCAGTGAGTTTTACGGAGAGACCCAGTACTTC. Its protein is CASSEFYGETQYF.

This clonotype has at least ten counts. V and J are TRBV10-2 and TRBJ2-7, with a weak D call TRBD1 (5 bases). The germline V gene has CDR1 WSHSY and CDR2 SAAADI. V was trimmed by 3 bases and J by 2 bases, leaving 14 bases between them. The CDR3 sequence is 15 residues long. The CDR3 is CASSDTGLSPYEQYF. CDR3 sequence (DNA): TGCGCCAGCAGTGATACAGGCTTATCCCCCTACGAGCAGTACTTC.

This clonotype was counted ten times or more. The chain uses TRBV20-1 and TRBJ1-2; 7 bases match TRBD1. CDR3 length: 16 amino acids. Germline CDR1 and CDR2: DFQATT and SNEGSKA (reference sequence). Losses at the gene ends were 0 bases for V and 0 bases for J; bases not matched to a gene: 7. The CDR3 reads CSARDPRGQPNYGYTF. The CDR3 DNA sequence: TGCAGTGCTAGAGACCCTAGGGGACAGCCTAACTATGGCTACACCTTC.

This clonotype was seen repeatedly, ten times or more. The rearrangement uses TRBV7-2 and TRBJ2-7, with D unclear. V was clipped by 6 bases and J by 3 bases, with 15 bases between them. Germline CDR1 SGHTA, CDR2 FQGNSA. The CDR3 covers 14 residues. The CDR3 loop is CASRPDPGFYEQYF. The DNA for the CDR3 is TGTGCCAGCAGACCAGACCCTGGATTCTACGAGCAGTACTTC.

This clonotype was counted a few times. This sequence joins TRBV10-3 and TRBJ2-4, with D tentatively TRBD2 (5 bases). Germline V gives CDR1 ENHRY, CDR2 SYGVKD. Trimming left V 0 bases short and J 0 bases short, with 6 bases between. The CDR3 has 15 residues. The CDR3 is CAISESEGAKNIQYF. The CDR3 bases are TGTGCCATCAGTGAGTCCGAGGGAGCCAAAAACATTCAGTACTTC.

This clonotype appeared a few times. The V call is TRBV7-2, the J call TRBJ1-4; weak D call: TRBD1 (6 bases). From germline, CDR1 is SGHTA and CDR2 FQGNSA. Trimming took 4 bases from V and 8 from J, leaving 11 bases between them. The CDR3 runs 13 residues. The CDR3 protein is CASSSGTWEKLFF. The CDR3, as DNA: TGTGCCAGCAGCTCCGGGACATGGGAAAAACTGTTTTTT.

In its sample, this clonotype was seen many times. The V and J genes are TRBV27 and TRBJ2-2; TRBD2 matches 7 bases. Germline CDR1 reads MNHEY; CDR2 reads SMNVEV (reference sequence). V dropped 8 bases and J dropped 2; count of bases not matched to a gene: 5. CDR3 length equals 14 residues. Here the CDR3 DNA reads TGTGCCAGCCGACTAGCCCGAAACACCGGGGAGCTGTTTTTT. Its protein is CASRLARNTGELFF.

This clonotype was recorded at least ten times. J is TRBJ1-6 and V is TRBV7-2, with 9 bases that match TRBD1. The trim removed 5 bases at V and 7 bases at J, leaving 6 bases unmatched. CDR3 length: 15 residues. Germline V gene lookup returns CDR1 SGHTA and CDR2 FQGNSA. DNA of the CDR3: TGTGCCAGCAGCCCAGACAGGGGGAGAAATTCACCCCTCCACTTT. Residues: CASSPDRGRNSPLHF.

This clonotype showed up many times. J is TRBJ2-2 and V is TRBV20-1; no firm D call. Germline values: CDR1 DFQATT, CDR2 SNEGSKA (reference sequence). CDR3 size: 13 residues. V lost 7 bases and J 0 bases, leaving 9 bases between the germline ends. This CDR3 reads CSVQSPNTGELFF. CDR3 DNA sequence: TGCAGTGTACAAAGCCCGAACACCGGGGAGCTGTTTTTT.

The J gene is TRBJ1-1, the V gene TRBV7-9; possible D gene TRBD1, 5 bases. The CDR3 runs 14 residues. The V end lost 5 bases, the J end lost 4 bases, and 14 bases lay between the germline ends. CDR1 is SEHNR and CDR2 is FQNEAQ in the germline V gene (reference sequence). CDR3: CASSRTGVSTEAFF. The CDR3, as DNA: TGTGCCAGCAGCCGTACGGGGGTTAGCACTGAAGCTTTCTTT.

The rearrangement uses TRBV20-1 and TRBJ2-5; 9 bases are a match to TRBD1. With V trimmed by 5 bases and J by 3 bases, 7 bases remained unmatched. The CDR3 length is 14 residues. Germline loops: CDR1 DFQATT, CDR2 SNEGSKA (reference sequence). CDR3: CSAEGRTGEETQYF. In DNA form, the CDR3 reads TGCAGTGCTGAAGGGCGGACAGGGGAAGAGACCCAGTACTTC.

This clonotype was counted between two and nine times. The J gene is TRBJ2-7, the V gene TRBV28, with TRBD1 matching over 8 bases. The trim removed 1 base at V and 3 bases at J, leaving 2 bases unmatched. CDR3 length: 14 amino acids. Germline loops: CDR1 MDHEN, CDR2 SYDVKM. CDR3 amino acids: CASSLSGQGYEQYF. CDR3 coding DNA: TGTGCCAGCAGTTTATCCGGACAGGGCTACGAGCAGTACTTC.

This clonotype has ten or more counts. V usage is TRBV10-1 and J usage is TRBJ2-7; D not resolved. Germline loops: CDR1 WNHNN, CDR2 SYGVQD (reference sequence). This CDR3 has 13 amino acids. V lost 3 bases and J 5 bases, leaving 11 bases between the germline ends. CDR3 sequence (DNA): TGCGCCAGCAGTGACCCGGGCTTGAACGAGCAGTACTTC. It specifies CASSDPGLNEQYF.

This clonotype was seen at least ten times. The V and J genes are TRBV6-2 or TRBV6-3 and TRBJ1-1; TRBD1 matches 7 bases. The CDR3 covers 17 residues. J lost 6 bases, V lost 2 bases, and 15 bases had no gene match. CDR1 is MNHEY and CDR2 is SVGEGT in the germline V gene. The CDR3 region has the DNA TGTGCCAGCAGTTACCCTAGCAGGGGGACCTGGGTCTCTGAAGCTTTCTTT. Its protein product is CASSYPSRGTWVSEAFF.

In its sample, this clonotype was seen a few times. V and J are TRBV20-1 and TRBJ2-1; 11 bases map to TRBD2. After removal of 5 bases from V and 3 bases from J, the junction contained 9 bases not matched to a gene. The CDR3 is 16 amino acids. Germline V lookup: CDR1 DFQATT, CDR2 SNEGSKA (reference sequence). CDR3 in amino acids: CSARPRLAGHYNEQFF. For the CDR3, the DNA is TGCAGTGCTCGTCCCCGACTAGCGGGACACTACAATGAGCAGTTCTTC.

The CDR3 region has the DNA TGTGCCAGCTCACCAACTGCGGGGGGCACCTACGAGCAGTACTTC. Protein: CASSPTAGGTYEQYF. The V and J genes are TRBV18 and TRBJ2-7; TRBD2 agrees at 8 bases. V trimming: 2 bases; J trimming: 2 bases; junction bases outside the gene matches: 5. In germline, CDR1 is KGHSH, CDR2 LQKENI. The CDR3 has 15 residues.

This clonotype was detected a few times. DNA for the CDR3: TGTGCCAGCAGTTTTTGGGGGGATCAGCCCCAGCATTTT. Translating it yields CASSFWGDQPQHF. V gene TRBV27 combines with J gene TRBJ1-5; possibly TRBD1 for D (5 bases). The CDR3 is 13 residues long. Trimming took off 3 bases at V and 5 bases at J, with 8 bases between the two ends. Per the germline V gene, CDR1 is MNHEY and CDR2 is SMNVEV (reference sequence).

As to this clonotype: This could be a read error, since a much larger clone is one nucleotide away. J is TRBJ2-3 and V is TRBV28; unclear D gene. This CDR3 spans 14 amino acids. V lost 6 bases to trimming and J lost 0 bases, with 10 bases between them. The germline V gene has CDR1 MDHEN and CDR2 SYDVKM. Written as DNA, the CDR3 is TGTGCCAGCAGCCGGATAGGGAGCACAGATACGCAGTATTTT. As protein: CASSRIGSTDTQYF.